The present TCR beta chain was sequenced within a study of beta chain features in type 1 diabetes. General study points: Any HLA effect on TCRB rearrangement was left unresolved by small sub-analyses. Among patients with Type 1 diabetes, TCRB CDR3s were moderately but significantly shorter in every one of the four CD4+ subsets.

The isolated RNA, all of it, was reverse transcribed, so expressed TCRB transcripts were what got sequenced. TCRdb's table, derived via immunoSEQ multiplex PCR, lists solely in-frame clones and lacks some. The sample consists of over 150,000 clones, over 9% of them appearing once. The CDR3 contains 12 residues. Germline lookup yields CDR1 SGDLS and CDR2 YYNGEE. The germline V and J ends were trimmed by 4 bases and 3 bases, with 6 bases remaining between them. This clone has just a few counts. Its antigen remains unknown. The clonotype originates from a man aged 30 to 45 with type 1 diabetes. The sequenced sample consisted of central memory CD4+ T cells from blood. The chain has TRBV9 and TRBJ2-3; D gene uncertain. The CDR3 DNA reads as TGTGCCAGCAGCTTCGAGACAGATACGCAGTATTTT. It yields the protein CASSFETDTQYF.